This entry lists 24 T cell receptor beta chains sequenced from one sample in a study of blood T cell repertoires in COVID-19 (dated by TCRdb to the early 2020s). The library was obtained by the immunoSEQ multiplex PCR assay. TCRdb took over this immuneACCESS table, retaining in-frame rearrangements with V and J assigned. Such tables are incomplete; in checked studies, under half of the missing clones stem from an unresolved V gene, and the remainder is unexplained. The table for this sample lists roughly 84,000 clones; just under 80% of them were counted only once. About a third of the sample belongs to the ten largest clones. Sequenced sample: peripheral blood. The receptors shown here come from a man aged 55-75 years with COVID-19, enrolled during active disease.

V is TRBV20-1 and J is TRBJ1-5; TRBD1 matches at 9 bases. This CDR3 has 17 amino acids. Germline CDR1 and CDR2: DFQATT and SNEGSKA (reference sequence). V shed 3 bases and J 5 bases; nucleotides not matched to a gene: 14. This chain's CDR3 is CSASRLLTGGKDQPQHF. The CDR3 DNA reads TGCAGTGCTAGTCGGCTCCTGACAGGGGGTAAGGATCAGCCCCAGCATTTT.

The V gene is TRBV5-1, the J gene TRBJ2-3, with a weak D call TRBD2 (5 bases). CDR1 is SGHRS and CDR2 is YFSETQ in the germline V gene. The CDR3 consists of 16 residues. The V and J ends lost 2 bases and 2 bases respectively, with 15 bases between them. For the CDR3, the DNA is TGCGCCAGCAGCTTCCGGGGTAGCTCTAACACAGATACGCAGTATTTT. This codes for CASSFRGSSNTDTQYF.

V gene TRBV14 combines with J gene TRBJ1-4; 7 bases are a match to TRBD1. Germline CDR1 SGHDN, CDR2 FVKESK. The CDR3 length is 14 residues. Trimming took 3 bases from V and 8 from J; bases not matched to a gene: 6. CDR3 amino acids: CASSQTGYGEKLFF. CDR3 bases: TGTGCCAGCAGCCAGACAGGGTATGGGGAAAAACTGTTTTTT. Together with reference TRBV14 and TRBJ1-4, the CDR3 gives the full variable domain: EAGVTQFPSHSVIEKGQTVTLRCDPISGHDNLYWYRRVMGKEIKFLLHFVKESKQDESGMPNNRFLAERTGGTYSTLKVQPAELEDSGVYFCASSQTGYGEKLFFGSGTQLSVL.

This chain connects TRBV6-1 to TRBJ2-2; TRBD1 aligns across 8 bases. The germline gives CDR1 MNHNS, CDR2 SASEGT. The CDR3 totals 18 residues. V gave up 4 bases and J gave up 1 base; unmatched junction bases: 11. The CDR3 loop reads CASSGRGSGTGNTGELFF. The CDR3 DNA follows: TGTGCCAGCAGTGGGCGAGGGTCCGGGACAGGGAACACCGGGGAGCTGTTTTTT.

The V and J genes are TRBV19 and TRBJ1-5; 8 bases align to TRBD1. This CDR3 has 20 residues. Per the germline V gene, CDR1 is LNHDA and CDR2 is SQIVND (reference sequence). With V trimmed by 1 base and J by 3 bases, 17 bases remained unmatched. This CDR3 is CASSIVGTPPGTGDNQPQHF. The DNA of the CDR3 is TGTGCCAGTAGTATAGTGGGGACACCCCCGGGGACAGGCGACAATCAGCCCCAGCATTTT.

This sequence joins TRBV4-3 and TRBJ1-2; D is unresolved. This CDR3 contains 16 residues. V was shortened by 0 bases and J by 3 bases, with 14 bases between the two germline ends. Germline CDR1 LGHNA, CDR2 YSLEER. The CDR3 DNA reads TGCGCCAGCAGCCAAGAGGTCAGCGCCCCTTACTATGGCTACACCTTC. Translating gives CASSQEVSAPYYGYTF.

This clone occurred a few times. The J gene is TRBJ2-3, the V gene TRBV7-8, with D possibly matching TRBD1 (5 bases). The V gene lost 5 bases and the J gene lost 3 bases, with 12 bases spanning the gap. Germline CDR1 reads SGHVS; CDR2 reads FQNEAQ. The CDR3 has 14 amino acids. CDR3 protein: CASSPETVTDTQYF. The CDR3, as DNA: TGTGCCAGCAGCCCAGAGACAGTGACAGATACGCAGTATTTT.

The V call is TRBV5-6, the J call TRBJ2-7; D not certain. The CDR3 runs 15 residues. CDR1 and CDR2 from the germline V gene are SGHDT and YYEEEE. V was cut by 5 bases and J by 1 base, with 16 bases left in between. CDR3 loop: CASRHGPHSSYEQYF. The CDR3 DNA is TGTGCCAGCAGACATGGGCCCCATTCTTCCTACGAGCAGTACTTC.

V and J are TRBV7-3 and TRBJ2-5; 13 positions match TRBD2. The CDR3 covers 15 residues. After removal of 5 bases from V and 7 bases from J, the junction contained 7 bases not matched to a gene. The germline CDR1 and CDR2 sequences are SGHTA and FQGTGA. Here the CDR3 reads CASSLTSGGAGTQYF. CDR3 nucleotides: TGTGCCAGCAGCCTCACTAGCGGGGGGGCCGGGACCCAGTACTTC. Full variable domain (outside the CDR3, taken from reference TRBV7-3 and TRBJ2-5): GAGVSQTPSNKVTEKGKYVELRCDPISGHTALYWYRQSLGQGPEFLIYFQGTGAADDSGLPNDRFFAVRPEGSVSTLKIQRTERGDSAVYLCASSLTSGGAGTQYFGPGTRLLVL.

This rearrangement joins TRBV9 to TRBJ1-4; D gene ambiguous. The ends were cut back, 0 bases at V and 4 bases at J, with 10 bases in the middle. The germline V gene encodes CDR1 SGDLS and CDR2 YYNGEE. The CDR3 has 15 residues. This chain's CDR3 is CASSVGGLNNEKLFF. The CDR3 DNA is TGTGCCAGCAGCGTAGGCGGACTCAATAATGAAAAACTGTTTTTT.

This clone was found many times. The chain combines TRBV5-4 with TRBJ2-5, with 10 nucleotides matching TRBD2. Germline V gene data show CDR1 as SGHNT and CDR2 as YYREEE (reference sequence). The CDR3 has 16 residues. V dropped 1 base and J dropped 2; count of bases not matched to a gene: 5. CDR3 nucleotides: TGTGCCAGCAGCTTGTTGTCTAGCGGGAGTCAAGAGACCCAGTACTTC. It is translated as CASSLLSSGSQETQYF.

The chain joins TRBV19 to TRBJ1-2, with 11 bases that match TRBD1. V dropped 6 bases and J dropped 6; count of bases not matched to a gene: 9. The CDR3 runs 15 residues. Germline assignment: CDR1 LNHDA and CDR2 SQIVND (reference sequence). CDR3 in DNA: TGTGCCAGTAGAGAAACCGGGACAGGGGGTAATGGCTACACCTTC. This gives the protein CASRETGTGGNGYTF.

The V gene is TRBV5-5, the J gene TRBJ1-6; D may be TRBD1 (5 bases). The CDR3 extends over 14 amino acids. Trimming removed 4 bases from V and 8 bases from J, with 13 bases in between. Germline CDR1 and CDR2: SGHKS and YYEKEE (reference sequence). The CDR3 loop reads CASSPHRWDSPLHF. CDR3 nucleotide sequence: TGTGCCAGCAGCCCCCACAGGTGGGATTCACCCCTCCACTTT. Full variable domain (missing parts from reference TRBV5-5 and TRBJ1-6): DAGVTQSPTHLIKTRGQQVTLRCSPISGHKSVSWYQQVLGQGPQFIFQYYEKEERGRGNFPDRFSARQFPNYSSELNVNALLLGDSALYLCASSPHRWDSPLHFGNGTRLTVT.

This clone was found once. This chain joins TRBV6-5 and TRBJ2-5; 7 nucleotides align to TRBD1. The V gene's germline CDR1 is MNHEY and CDR2 SVGAGI. V shed 7 bases, J shed 5 bases, and the junction held 10 bases outside the gene matches. This CDR3 spans 14 amino acids. The CDR3 nucleotides read TGTGCCAGCACCCTCGACAGGGTCAGGGAGACCCAGTACTTC. Translation gives CASTLDRVRETQYF.

The rearrangement links TRBV15 to TRBJ1-2; 7 positions agree with TRBD1. Trimming cost V 0 bases and J 8 bases; bases outside gene matches: 6. This CDR3 comprises 14 residues. Germline V gene data show CDR1 as LNHNV and CDR2 as YYDKDF (reference sequence). The CDR3 nucleotides are TGTGCCACCAGCAGAGAAAACAGGGGAAGGGGCTACACCTTC. Protein product: CATSRENRGRGYTF.

This chain uses TRBV20-1 with TRBJ2-1; no reliable D call. CDR1 and CDR2 (germline): DFQATT, SNEGSKA (reference sequence). Trimming left V 2 bases short and J 6 bases short, with 5 bases between. CDR3 length: 11 amino acids. The CDR3 loop reads CSARLGNEQFF. The CDR3 nucleotides are TGCAGTGCTAGACTAGGCAATGAGCAGTTCTTC.

This chain joins TRBV14 and TRBJ2-7, with 8 bases that match TRBD1. From germline, CDR1 is SGHDN and CDR2 FVKESK. This CDR3 contains 16 residues. Trimming took 6 bases from V and 1 from J; bases not matched to a gene: 11. The CDR3 DNA is TGTGCCAGCAGTCGATCCGGGACAGGTCCTTCCTACGAGCAGTACTTC. Protein: CASSRSGTGPSYEQYF.

V is TRBV7-9 and J is TRBJ1-5; 10 bases agree with TRBD1. The germline V gene encodes CDR1 SEHNR and CDR2 FQNEAQ (reference sequence). With V trimmed by 4 bases and J by 7 bases, 7 bases remained unmatched. The length of the CDR3 is 15 residues. In DNA form, the CDR3 reads TGTGCCAGCAGCTACACCGGGACAGGGGACCAGCCCCAGCATTTT. This gives the protein CASSYTGTGDQPQHF. Full variable domain (missing parts from reference TRBV7-9 and TRBJ1-5): DTGVSQNPRHKITKRGQNVTFRCDPISEHNRLYWYRQTLGQGPEFLTYFQNEAQLEKSRLLSDRFSAERPKGSFSTLEIQRTEQGDSAMYLCASSYTGTGDQPQHFGDGTRLSIL.

The gene calls are TRBV24-1 and TRBJ2-1, with D perhaps matching TRBD2 (6 bases). Trimming shortened V by 10 bases and J by 8 bases, and 26 bases separated the two germline ends. Germline CDR1 is KGHDR and CDR2 is SFDVKD. CDR3 length equals 16 residues. The CDR3 spells CATSLRRTGEGDEQFF. CDR3 DNA sequence: TGTGCCACGTCCCTCCGTAGGACGGGAGAGGGCGATGAGCAGTTCTTC.

The V call is TRBV5-5, the J call TRBJ2-2; tentatively, D is TRBD1 (5 bases). The germline gives CDR1 SGHKS, CDR2 YYEKEE (reference sequence). This CDR3 has 12 residues. Trimming cost V 1 base and J 14 bases, with 12 bases left between them. CDR3 region: CASSLITGSLFF. For the CDR3, the DNA is TGTGCCAGCAGCTTGATCACAGGATCCCTGTTTTTT.

V and J are TRBV19 and TRBJ2-6; 8 positions match TRBD2. CDR3 length equals 15 residues. V was pared by 7 bases and J by 2 bases, with 4 bases of the junction left unmatched. CDR1 and CDR2 from the germline V gene are LNHDA and SQIVND (reference sequence). This CDR3 reads CASTGGQAGANVLTF. For the CDR3, the DNA is TGTGCCAGTACGGGGGGGCAGGCTGGGGCCAACGTCCTGACTTTC.

CDR3 sequence: CASSLQSGVQETQYF. CDR3 nucleotides: TGTGCCAGCAGCTTGCAATCAGGGGTTCAAGAGACCCAGTACTTC. The chain couples TRBV5-4 to TRBJ2-5; a possible D gene is TRBD1 (6 bases). This CDR3 has 15 amino acids. Germline V gives CDR1 SGHNT, CDR2 YYREEE (reference sequence). V lost 1 base, J lost 2 bases, and 12 bases lay in between.

The chain has TRBV6-1 and TRBJ1-1; D is perhaps TRBD1 (5 bases). Per germline, CDR1 MNHNS and CDR2 SASEGT. Trimming stripped 3 bases from V and 0 bases from J, with 14 bases between. CDR3 length: 16 residues. The chain's CDR3 is CASSDQRGRMNTEAFF. As DNA, the CDR3 is TGTGCCAGCAGTGACCAGCGGGGGAGAATGAACACTGAAGCTTTCTTT.

This chain uses TRBV11-2 with TRBJ2-7; TRBD2 agrees at 8 bases. The CDR3 length is 15 residues. After removal of 5 bases from V and 0 bases from J, the junction contained 6 bases not matched to a gene. In germline, CDR1 is SGHAT, CDR2 FQNNGV. CDR3 coding DNA: TGTGCCAGCAGCCCGCGAAGCGGGAGCTCCTACGAGCAGTACTTC. This gives the protein CASSPRSGSSYEQYF.